The entry below describes one T cell receptor (beta chain). Its target is unknown. Investigators amplified TCR beta CDR3 regions from RNA transcripts. First-round RT-PCR employed HTBI primers, with a second-round multiplex PCR after it. TCRdb re-called the multiplex PCR reads with MiXCR, one entry per CDR3 protein. The sample comprises 350,000 or so distinct CDR3 sequences, 15% to 20% of which are singletons, and roughly an eighth rests with the top ten. These data originate in a study of Graves' ophthalmopathy and Graves' hyperthyroidism. Ineligible for inclusion were patients with other autoimmune diseases, uncontrolled infections, pregnancy or lactation. Findings and limits, study-wide: Between ophthalmopathy and stable hyperthyroidism, a 13-signature model drew a separation with 87.88% sensitivity and about 81% specificity.

V was pared by 4 bases and J by 9 bases, with 16 bases between. This CDR3 has 15 amino acids. Looked up from germline, CDR1 is MDHEN and CDR2 is SYDVKM. The sample comprised peripheral blood. The TCR comes from an adult man with Graves' ophthalmopathy. The chain uses TRBV28 and TRBJ1-6; possible D gene TRBD1, 6 bases. The CDR3 DNA reads as TGTGCCAGCAGTTCAGGAACAGGGACGAGTTCACCCCTCCACTTT. It encodes CASSSGTGTSSPLHF.